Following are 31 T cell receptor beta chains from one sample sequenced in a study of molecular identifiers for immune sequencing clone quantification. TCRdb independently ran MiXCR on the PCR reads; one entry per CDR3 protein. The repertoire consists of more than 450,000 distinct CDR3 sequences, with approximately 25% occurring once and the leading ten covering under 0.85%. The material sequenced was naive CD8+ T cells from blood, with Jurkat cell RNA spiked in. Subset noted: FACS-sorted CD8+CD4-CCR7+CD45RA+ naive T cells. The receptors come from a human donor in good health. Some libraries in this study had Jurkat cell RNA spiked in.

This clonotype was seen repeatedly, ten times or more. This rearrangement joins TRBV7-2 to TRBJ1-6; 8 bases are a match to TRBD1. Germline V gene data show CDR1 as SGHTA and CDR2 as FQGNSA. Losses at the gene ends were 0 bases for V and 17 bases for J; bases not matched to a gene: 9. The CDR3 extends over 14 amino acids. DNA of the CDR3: TGTGCCAGCAGCTTAGCGAAACAGACAGGGGCCGTCCACTTT. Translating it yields CASSLAKQTGAVHF.

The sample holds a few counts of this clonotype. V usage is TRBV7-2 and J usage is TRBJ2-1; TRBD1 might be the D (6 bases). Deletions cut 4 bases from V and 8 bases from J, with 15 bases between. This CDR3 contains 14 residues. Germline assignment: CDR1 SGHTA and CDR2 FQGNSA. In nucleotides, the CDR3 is TGTGCCAGCAGCTCCCTCTACAGGGCAGATGAGCAGTTCTTC. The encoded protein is CASSSLYRADEQFF.

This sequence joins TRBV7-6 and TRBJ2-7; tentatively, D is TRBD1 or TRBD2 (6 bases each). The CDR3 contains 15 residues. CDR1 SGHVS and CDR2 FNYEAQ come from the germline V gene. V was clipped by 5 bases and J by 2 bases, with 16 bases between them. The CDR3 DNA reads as TGTGCCAGCAGCAGCGGTTGGGGGGCGACCTACGAGCAGTACTTC. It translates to CASSSGWGATYEQYF.

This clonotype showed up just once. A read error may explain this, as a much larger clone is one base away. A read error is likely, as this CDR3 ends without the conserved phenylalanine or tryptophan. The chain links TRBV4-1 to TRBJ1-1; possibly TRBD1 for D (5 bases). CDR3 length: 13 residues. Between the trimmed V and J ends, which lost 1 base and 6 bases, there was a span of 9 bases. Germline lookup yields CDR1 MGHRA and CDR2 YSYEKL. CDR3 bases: TGCGCCAGCAGCCAAGTCCCGGGGGCTGAAGCTTTCCTT. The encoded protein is CASSQVPGAEAFL.

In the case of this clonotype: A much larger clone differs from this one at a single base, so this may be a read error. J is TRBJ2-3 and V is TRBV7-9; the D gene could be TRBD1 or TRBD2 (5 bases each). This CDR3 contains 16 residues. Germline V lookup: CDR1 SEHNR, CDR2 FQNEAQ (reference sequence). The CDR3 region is CASRGDDHSSTGTQYF. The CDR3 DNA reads TGTGCCAGCAGGGGCGACGACCACTCTAGCACAGGTACGCAGTATTTT.

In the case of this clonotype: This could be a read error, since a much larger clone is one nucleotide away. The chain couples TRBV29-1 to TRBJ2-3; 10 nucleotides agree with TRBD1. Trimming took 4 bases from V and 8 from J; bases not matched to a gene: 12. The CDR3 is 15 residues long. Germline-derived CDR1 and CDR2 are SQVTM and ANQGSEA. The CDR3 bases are TGCAGCGTTGGACTGGGACAGGGGCACGCAGCTACGCAGTATTTT. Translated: CSVGLGQGHAATQYF.

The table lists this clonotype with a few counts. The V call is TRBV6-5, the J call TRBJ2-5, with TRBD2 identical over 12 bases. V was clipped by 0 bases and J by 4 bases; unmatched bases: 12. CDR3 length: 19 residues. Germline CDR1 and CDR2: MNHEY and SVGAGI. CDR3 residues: CASSYSTVASGRAGETQYF. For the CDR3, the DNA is TGTGCCAGCAGTTACTCGACGGTGGCTAGCGGGAGGGCCGGAGAGACCCAGTACTTC.

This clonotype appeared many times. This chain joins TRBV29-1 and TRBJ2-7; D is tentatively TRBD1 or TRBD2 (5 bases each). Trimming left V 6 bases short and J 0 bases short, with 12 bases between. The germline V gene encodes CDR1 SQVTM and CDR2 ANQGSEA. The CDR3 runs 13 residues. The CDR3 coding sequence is TGCAGCGTCCCGGGACCGAGCTCCTACGAGCAGTACTTC. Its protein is CSVPGPSSYEQYF.

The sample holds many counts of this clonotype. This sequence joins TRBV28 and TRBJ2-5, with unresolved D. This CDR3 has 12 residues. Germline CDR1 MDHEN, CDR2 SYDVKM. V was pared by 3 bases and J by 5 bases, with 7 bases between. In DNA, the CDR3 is TGTGCCAGCAGTTTCCCAGCCGAGACCCAGTACTTC. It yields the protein CASSFPAETQYF.

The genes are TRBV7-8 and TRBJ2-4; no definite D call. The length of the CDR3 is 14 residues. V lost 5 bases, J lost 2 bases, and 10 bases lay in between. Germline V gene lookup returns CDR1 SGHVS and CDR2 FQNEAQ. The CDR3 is CASSTPSTKNIQYF. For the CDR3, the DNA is TGTGCCAGCAGCACCCCGTCGACCAAAAACATTCAGTACTTC. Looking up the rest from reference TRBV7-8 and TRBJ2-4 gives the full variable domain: GAGVSQSPRYKVAKRGQDVALRCDPISGHVSLFWYQQALGQGPEFLTYFQNEAQLDKSGLPSDRFFAERPEGSVSTLKIQRTQQEDSAVYLCASSTPSTKNIQYFGAGTRLSVL.

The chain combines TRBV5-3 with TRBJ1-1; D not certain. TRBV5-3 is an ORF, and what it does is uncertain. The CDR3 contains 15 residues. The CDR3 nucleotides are TGTGCGAGCAGCTCCCGGTTGTGGCTGAACACTGAAGCTTTCTTT. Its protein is CASSSRLWLNTEAFF.

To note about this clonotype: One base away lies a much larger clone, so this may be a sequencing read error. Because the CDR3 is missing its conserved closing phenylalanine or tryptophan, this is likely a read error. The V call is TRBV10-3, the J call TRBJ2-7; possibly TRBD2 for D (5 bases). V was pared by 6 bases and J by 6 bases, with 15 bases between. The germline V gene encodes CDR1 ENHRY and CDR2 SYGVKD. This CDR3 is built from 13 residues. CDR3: CAISMEDSREQYL. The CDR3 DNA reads TGTGCCATCAGCATGGAGGACTCCCGCGAGCAGTACCTC.

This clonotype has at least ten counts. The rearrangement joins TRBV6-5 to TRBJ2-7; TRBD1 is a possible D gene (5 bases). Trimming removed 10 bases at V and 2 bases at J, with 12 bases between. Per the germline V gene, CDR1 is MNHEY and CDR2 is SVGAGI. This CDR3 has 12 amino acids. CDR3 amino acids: CATKGRTYEQYF. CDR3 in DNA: TGTGCCACCAAGGGGCGGACCTACGAGCAGTACTTC.

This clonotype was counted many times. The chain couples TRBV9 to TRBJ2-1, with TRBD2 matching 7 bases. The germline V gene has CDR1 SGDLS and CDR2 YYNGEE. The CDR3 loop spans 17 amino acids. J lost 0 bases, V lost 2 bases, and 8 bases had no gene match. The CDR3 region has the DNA TGTGCCAGCAGCGTCACCCGGGACTACAACTCCTACAATGAGCAGTTCTTC. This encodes CASSVTRDYNSYNEQFF.

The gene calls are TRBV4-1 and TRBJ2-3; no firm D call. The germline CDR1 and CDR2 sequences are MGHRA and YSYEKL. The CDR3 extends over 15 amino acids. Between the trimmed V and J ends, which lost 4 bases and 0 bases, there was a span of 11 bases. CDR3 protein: CASSRSTYSTDTQYF. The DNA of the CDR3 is TGCGCCAGCAGCCGTTCGACTTATAGCACAGATACGCAGTATTTT.

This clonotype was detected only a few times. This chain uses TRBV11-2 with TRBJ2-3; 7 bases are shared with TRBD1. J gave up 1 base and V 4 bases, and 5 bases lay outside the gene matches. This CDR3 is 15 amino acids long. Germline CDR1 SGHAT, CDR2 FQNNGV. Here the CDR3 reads CASSYRGWGTDTQYF. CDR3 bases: TGTGCCAGCAGCTACAGGGGATGGGGCACAGATACGCAGTATTTT.

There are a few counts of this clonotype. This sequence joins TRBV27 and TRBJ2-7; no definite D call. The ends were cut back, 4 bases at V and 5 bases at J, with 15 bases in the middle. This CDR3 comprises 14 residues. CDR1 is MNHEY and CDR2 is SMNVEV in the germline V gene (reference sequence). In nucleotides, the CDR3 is TGTGCCAGCAGTTCAATCCGGAGACTTGACGAGCAGTACTTC. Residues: CASSSIRRLDEQYF.

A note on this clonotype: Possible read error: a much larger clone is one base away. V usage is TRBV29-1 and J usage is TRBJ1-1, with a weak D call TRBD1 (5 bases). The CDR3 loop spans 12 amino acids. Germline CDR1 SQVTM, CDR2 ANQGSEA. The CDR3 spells CCGGALNTEAFF. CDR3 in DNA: TGCTGCGGAGGGGCTTTGAACACTGAAGCTTTCTTT.

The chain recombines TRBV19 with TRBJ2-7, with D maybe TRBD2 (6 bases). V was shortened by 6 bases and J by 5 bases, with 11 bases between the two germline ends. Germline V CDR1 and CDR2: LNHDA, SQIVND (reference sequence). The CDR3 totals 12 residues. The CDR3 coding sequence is TGTGCCAGTAGGGGAGGACACAACGAGCAGTACTTC. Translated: CASRGGHNEQYF.

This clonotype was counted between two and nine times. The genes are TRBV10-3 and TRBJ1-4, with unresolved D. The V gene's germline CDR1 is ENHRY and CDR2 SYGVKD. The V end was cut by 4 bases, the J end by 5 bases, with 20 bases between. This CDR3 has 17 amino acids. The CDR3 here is CAISADSSLVSNEKLFF. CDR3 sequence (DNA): TGTGCCATCAGTGCAGACTCTTCGTTGGTGTCCAATGAAAAACTGTTTTTT.

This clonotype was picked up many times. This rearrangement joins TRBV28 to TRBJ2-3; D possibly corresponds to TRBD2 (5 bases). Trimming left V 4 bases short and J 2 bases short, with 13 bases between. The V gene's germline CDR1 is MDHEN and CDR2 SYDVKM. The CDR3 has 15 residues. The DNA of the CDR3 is TGTGCCAGCAGTTCAAGCGAGGAGGTCACAGATACGCAGTATTTT. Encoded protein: CASSSSEEVTDTQYF.

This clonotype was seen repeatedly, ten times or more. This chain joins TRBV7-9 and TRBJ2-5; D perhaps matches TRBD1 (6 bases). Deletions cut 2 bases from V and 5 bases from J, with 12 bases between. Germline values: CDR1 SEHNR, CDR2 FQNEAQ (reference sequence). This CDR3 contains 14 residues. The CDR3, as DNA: TGTGCCAGCAGCTTACCAGGGGCCCCTGAGACCCAGTACTTC. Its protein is CASSLPGAPETQYF.

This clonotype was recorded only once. The CDR3 spells CASSVGGKDTQYF. CDR3 nucleotide sequence: TGTGCCAGCAGCGTAGGCGGGAAGGATACGCAGTATTTT. V gene TRBV9 combines with J gene TRBJ2-3; tentative D call: TRBD2 (6 bases). The CDR3 is made up of 13 amino acids. V was clipped by 0 bases and J by 6 bases, with 8 bases between them. Germline V gene lookup returns CDR1 SGDLS and CDR2 YYNGEE.

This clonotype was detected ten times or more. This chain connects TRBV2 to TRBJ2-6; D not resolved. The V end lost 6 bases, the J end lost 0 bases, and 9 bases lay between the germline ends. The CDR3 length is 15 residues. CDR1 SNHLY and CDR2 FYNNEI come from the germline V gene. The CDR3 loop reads CASRGSYSGANVLTF. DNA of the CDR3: TGTGCCAGCAGAGGCTCATACTCTGGGGCCAACGTCCTGACTTTC.

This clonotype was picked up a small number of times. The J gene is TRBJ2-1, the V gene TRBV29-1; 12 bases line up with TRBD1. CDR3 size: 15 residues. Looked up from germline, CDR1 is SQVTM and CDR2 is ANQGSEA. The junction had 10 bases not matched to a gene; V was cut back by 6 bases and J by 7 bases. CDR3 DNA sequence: TGCAGCGTACGGGACAGGGGGCGATTGGGGAATGAGCAGTTCTTC. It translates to CSVRDRGRLGNEQFF.

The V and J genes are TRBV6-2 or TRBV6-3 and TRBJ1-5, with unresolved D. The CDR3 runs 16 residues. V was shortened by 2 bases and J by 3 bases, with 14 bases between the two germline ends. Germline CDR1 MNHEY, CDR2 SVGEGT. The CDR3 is CASSYPARINNQPQHF. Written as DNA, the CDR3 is TGTGCCAGCAGTTACCCCGCCAGAATAAACAATCAGCCCCAGCATTTT.

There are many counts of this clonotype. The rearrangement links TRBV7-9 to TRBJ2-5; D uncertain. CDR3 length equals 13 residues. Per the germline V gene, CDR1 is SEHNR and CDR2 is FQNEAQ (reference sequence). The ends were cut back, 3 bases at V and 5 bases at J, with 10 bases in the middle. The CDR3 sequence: CASSFGPLETQYF. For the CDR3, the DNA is TGTGCCAGCAGCTTTGGACCTTTGGAGACCCAGTACTTC.

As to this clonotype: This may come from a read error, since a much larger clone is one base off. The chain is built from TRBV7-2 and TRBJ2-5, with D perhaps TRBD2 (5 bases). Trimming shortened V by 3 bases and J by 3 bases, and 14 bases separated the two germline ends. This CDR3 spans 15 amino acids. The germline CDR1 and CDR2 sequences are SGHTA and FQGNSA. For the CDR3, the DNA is TGTGCCAGCAGCTTGGACGGGGTTTCGGAAGAGACCCAGTACTTC. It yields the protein CASSLDGVSEETQYF.

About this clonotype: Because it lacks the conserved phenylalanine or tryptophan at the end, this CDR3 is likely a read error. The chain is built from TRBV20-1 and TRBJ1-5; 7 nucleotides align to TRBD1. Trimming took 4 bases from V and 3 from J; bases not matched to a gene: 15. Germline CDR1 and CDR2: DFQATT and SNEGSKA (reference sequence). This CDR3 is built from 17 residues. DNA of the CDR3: TGCAGTGCTAAGGGGTACACGGACGACAGGGACAATCAGCCCCAGCATTTA. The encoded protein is CSAKGYTDDRDNQPQHL.

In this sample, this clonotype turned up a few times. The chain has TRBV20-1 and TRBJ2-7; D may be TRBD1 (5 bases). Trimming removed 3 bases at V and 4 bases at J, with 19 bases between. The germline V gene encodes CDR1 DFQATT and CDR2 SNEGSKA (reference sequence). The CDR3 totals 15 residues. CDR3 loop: CSARPFKDSTYEQYF. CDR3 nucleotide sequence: TGCAGTGCTAGGCCATTTAAAGACAGCACGTACGAGCAGTACTTC.

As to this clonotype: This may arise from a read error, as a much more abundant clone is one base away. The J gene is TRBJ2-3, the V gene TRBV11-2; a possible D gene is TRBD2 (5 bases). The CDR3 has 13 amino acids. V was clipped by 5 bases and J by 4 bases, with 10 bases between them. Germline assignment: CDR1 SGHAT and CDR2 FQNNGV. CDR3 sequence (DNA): TGTGCCAGCAGCCAGTCGCGGGCAGATACGCAGTATTTT. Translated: CASSQSRADTQYF.